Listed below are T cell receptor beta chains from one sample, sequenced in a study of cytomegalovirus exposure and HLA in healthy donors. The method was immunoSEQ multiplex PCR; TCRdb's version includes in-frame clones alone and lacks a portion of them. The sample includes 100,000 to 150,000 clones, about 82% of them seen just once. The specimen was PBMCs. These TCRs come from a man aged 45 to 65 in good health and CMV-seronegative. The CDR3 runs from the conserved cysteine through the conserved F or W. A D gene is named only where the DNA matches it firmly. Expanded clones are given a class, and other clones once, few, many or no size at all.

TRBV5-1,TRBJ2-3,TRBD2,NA,TGCGCCAGCAGCTTGCCCGGGACTAGCGGTAGCACAGATACGCAGTATTTT,CASSLPGTSGSTDTQYF
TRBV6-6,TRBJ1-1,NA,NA,TGTGCCAGCAAACAGGAAACCCAGGTTTCGGCTTTCTTT,CASKQETQVSAFF
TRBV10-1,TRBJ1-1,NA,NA,TGCGCCAGAGAAGAGAACAGAGCGAACACTGAAGCTTTCTTT,CAREENRANTEAFF
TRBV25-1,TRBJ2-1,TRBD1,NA,TGTGCCAGCAGTGACGACAGGGCCGGTTACAATGAGCAGTTCTTC,CASSDDRAGYNEQFF
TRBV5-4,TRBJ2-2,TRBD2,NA,TGTGCCAGCAGCTTCGGGGGGGGGAGTGGGGAGCTGTTTTTT,CASSFGGGSGELFF
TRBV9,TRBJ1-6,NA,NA,TGTGCCAGCAGCGTCCAAGCTGAGCATTCACCCCTCCACTTT,CASSVQAEHSPLHF
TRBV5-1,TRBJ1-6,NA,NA,TGCGCCAGCAGCTTGGGCACCGGGGGAGGCGCCAATTCACCCCTCCACTTT,CASSLGTGGGANSPLHF
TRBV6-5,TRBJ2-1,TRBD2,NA,TGTGCCGCGGGGCCGACTAGCGGGGGTATGGATGAGCAGTTCTTC,CAAGPTSGGMDEQFF
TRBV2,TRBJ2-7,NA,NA,TGTGCCAGCAGAACTGGGAGTGACGAGCAGTACTTC,CASRTGSDEQYF
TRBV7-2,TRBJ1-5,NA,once,TGTGCCAGCAGCCCCCCGGGAAATAGCAATCAGCCCCAGCATTTT,CASSPPGNSNQPQHF
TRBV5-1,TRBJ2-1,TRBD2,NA,TGCGCCAGCAGCCCTTCCTGGCGGGGGGGCCATAATGAGCAGTTCTTC,CASSPSWRGGHNEQFF
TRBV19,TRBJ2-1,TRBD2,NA,TGTGCCAGTAGTATAGAGTCTAGCGGGGTTTTATACAATGAGCAGTTCTTC,CASSIESSGVLYNEQFF
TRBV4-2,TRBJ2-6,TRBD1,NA,TGTGCCAGCAGCCGTCGTAATACAGGGGGCGCTGGGGCCAACGTCCTGACTTTC,CASSRRNTGGAGANVLTF
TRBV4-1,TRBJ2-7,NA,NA,TGCGCCAGCAGCCAAGAGGGAAGGAGGGATGGGTTCAAGCAGTACTTC,CASSQEGRRDGFKQYF
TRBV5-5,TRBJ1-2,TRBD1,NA,TGTGCCAGCAGCTTGGAGGCGGGACAGGGGTTTGGCTACACCTTC,CASSLEAGQGFGYTF
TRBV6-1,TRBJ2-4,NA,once,TGTGCCAGCACCGCGGGGAACATTCAGTACTTC,CASTAGNIQYF
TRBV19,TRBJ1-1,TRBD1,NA,TGTGCCAGTAGCAGGCTACAGGGGCGGAACACTGAAGCTTTCTTT,CASSRLQGRNTEAFF
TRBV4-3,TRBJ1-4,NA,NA,TGCGCCAGCAGCCAAGACGGTCCGGGGATAGGGGAAAAACTGTTTTTT,CASSQDGPGIGEKLFF
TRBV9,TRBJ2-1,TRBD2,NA,TGTGCCAGCAGCGTAGCGGGAGTAGGGGAGGGCTCCTACAATGAGCAGTTCTTC,CASSVAGVGEGSYNEQFF
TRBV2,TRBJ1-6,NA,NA,TGTGCCAGCAGTGACAGGTTGAATTCACCCCTCCACTTT,CASSDRLNSPLHF
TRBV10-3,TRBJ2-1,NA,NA,TGTGCCATCAGTAGGACTCCCCCCCCAGACAATGAGCAGTTCTTC,CAISRTPPPDNEQFF
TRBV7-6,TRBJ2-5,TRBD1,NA,TGTGCCAGCAGCTTAGGGCCCCCAGGGACAGGGGAGACCCAGTACTTC,CASSLGPPGTGETQYF
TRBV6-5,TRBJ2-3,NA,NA,TGTGCCAGCAGGGAGATGGGCACAGATACGCAGTATTTT,CASREMGTDTQYF
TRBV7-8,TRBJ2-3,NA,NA,TGTGCCAGCAGCGCTAGCCGCCCAGATACGCAGTATTTT,CASSASRPDTQYF
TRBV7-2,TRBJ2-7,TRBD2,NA,TGTGCCAGCAGCTTAGCGGGGGGGTTCGGCCACGAGCAGTACTTC,CASSLAGGFGHEQYF
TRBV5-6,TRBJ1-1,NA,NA,TGTGCCAGCAGCCCGCACGGGGGATCGGCGAACACTGAAGCTTTCTTT,CASSPHGGSANTEAFF